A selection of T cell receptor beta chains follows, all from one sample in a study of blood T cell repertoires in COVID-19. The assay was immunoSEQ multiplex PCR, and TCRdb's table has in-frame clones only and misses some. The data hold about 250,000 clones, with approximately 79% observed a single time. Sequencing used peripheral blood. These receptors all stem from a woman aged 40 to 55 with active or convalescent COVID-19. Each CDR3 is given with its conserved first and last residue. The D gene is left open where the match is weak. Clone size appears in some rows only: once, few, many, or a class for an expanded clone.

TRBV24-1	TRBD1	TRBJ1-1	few	TGTGCCACCAGTGATCTATGGACAGGGGGGGGTTGGAACACTGAAGCTTTCTTT	CATSDLWTGGGWNTEAFF
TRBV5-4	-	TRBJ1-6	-	TGTGCCAGCAGCTTGAACCCCCAGGCTGATAATTCACCCCTCCACTTT	CASSLNPQADNSPLHF
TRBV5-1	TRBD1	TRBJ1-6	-	TGCGCCAGCAGCTTCAGACAGGGTCCGTCACCCCTCCACTTT	CASSFRQGPSPLHF
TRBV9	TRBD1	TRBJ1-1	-	TGTGCCAGCAGCGATCCCGGGACAGGGGATAGCGCTGAAGCTTTCTTT	CASSDPGTGDSAEAFF
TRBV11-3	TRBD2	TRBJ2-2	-	TGTGCCAGCAGCCCGGGACTAGCCAACACCGGGGAGCTGTTTTTT	CASSPGLANTGELFF
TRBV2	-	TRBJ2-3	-	TGTGCCAGCACCGAACGGTCTGGGGGCGGCACAGATACGCAGTATTTT	CASTERSGGGTDTQYF
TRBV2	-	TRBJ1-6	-	TGTGCCAGCAGTGAAGCGCTTAGGGGAAATTCACCCCTCCACTTT	CASSEALRGNSPLHF
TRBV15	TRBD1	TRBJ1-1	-	TGTGCCACCAGCAGAGGACACCGACAGGGGGGCACTGAAGCTTTCTTT	CATSRGHRQGGTEAFF
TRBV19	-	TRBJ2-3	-	TGTGCCAGTAGTATAATCAGCGGTGGCACGAATACGCAGTATTTT	CASSIISGGTNTQYF
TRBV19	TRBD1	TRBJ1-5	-	TGTGCCAGTAGTAGGACAGGTCATCAGCCCCAGCATTTT	CASSRTGHQPQHF
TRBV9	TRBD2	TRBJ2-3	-	TGTGCCAGCAGCCCGTTAGCGGGGACCACAGATACGCAGTATTTT	CASSPLAGTTDTQYF
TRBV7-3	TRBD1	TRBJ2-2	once	TGTGCCAGCAGCTGGACAGGGAACACCGGGGAGCTGTTTTTT	CASSWTGNTGELFF
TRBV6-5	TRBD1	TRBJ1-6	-	TGTGCCAGCAGTTACTCGGGACAGAATTCACCCCTCCACTTT	CASSYSGQNSPLHF
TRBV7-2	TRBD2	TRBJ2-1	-	TGTGCCAGCAGCTTAGAACTAGCGAACAATGAGCAGTTCTTC	CASSLELANNEQFF
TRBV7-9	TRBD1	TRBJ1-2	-	TGTGCCAGCAAAAGGGGACAGGGTAACGGCGGCTACACCTTC	CASKRGQGNGGYTF
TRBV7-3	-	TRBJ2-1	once	TGTGCCAGCAGCTTCAGCGGGGGACAGAACTACAATGAGCAGTTCTTC	CASSFSGGQNYNEQFF
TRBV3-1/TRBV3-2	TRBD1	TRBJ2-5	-	TGTGCCAGCAGCCAAGGTTCAGGGGGTCAAGAGACCCAGTACTTC	CASSQGSGGQETQYF
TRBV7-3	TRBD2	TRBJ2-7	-	TGTGCCAGCACGTCGTGGGCGGGGGGCTACGAGCAGTACTTC	CASTSWAGGYEQYF
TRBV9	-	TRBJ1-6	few	TGTGCCAGCAGCGTAGGGACCCAAGCTCCTGGGGCTAATTCACCCCTCCACTTT	CASSVGTQAPGANSPLHF
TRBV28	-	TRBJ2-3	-	TGTGCCAGCCGCAAACACCTCGGGACTGAGGAATTCACAGATACGCAGTATTTT	CASRKHLGTEEFTDTQYF
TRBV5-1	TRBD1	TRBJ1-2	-	TGCGCCAGCAGCTTGGAAGGGACAGGGGCTAACTATGGCTACACCTTC	CASSLEGTGANYGYTF
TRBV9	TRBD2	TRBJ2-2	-	TGTGCCAGCAGCGTAGTGGCTAGCGGGTACACCGGGGAGCTGTTTTTT	CASSVVASGYTGELFF
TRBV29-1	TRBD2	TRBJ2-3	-	TGCAGCGTTGTGCCGCCTCTAGCGGGGGTGGCAGATACGCAGTATTTT	CSVVPPLAGVADTQYF
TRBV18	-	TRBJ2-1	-	TGTGCCAGCTCACCACAGACAGAGTACAATGAGCAGTTCTTC	CASSPQTEYNEQFF
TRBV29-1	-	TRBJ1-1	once	TGCAGCGCCCGGACTTTAATGAACACTGAAGCTTTCTTT	CSARTLMNTEAFF
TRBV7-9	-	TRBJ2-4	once	TGTGCCAGCAGCCATTCCGAGTTAGCCAAAAACATTCAGTACTTC	CASSHSELAKNIQYF
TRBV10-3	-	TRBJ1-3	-	TGTGCCATCAGTGAGCCCCCGACAAGGGCTCAGAGGGATGGAAACACCATATATTTT	CAISEPPTRAQRDGNTIYF
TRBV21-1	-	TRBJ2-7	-	TGTGCCAGCAGGAACACTAGCACCTACGAGCAGTACTTC	CASRNTSTYEQYF
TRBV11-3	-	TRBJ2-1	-	TGTGCCAGCAGCTTAGGTGGGGGGGCCACCAATGAGCAGTTCTTC	CASSLGGGATNEQFF